The clone carrying this T cell receptor beta chain has more than one count but fewer than ten. These data originate in a study of T-cell reconstitution after alpha-beta-depleted transplantation in children. Researchers prepared the TCRbeta library using unique molecular identifiers, the study reports. TCRdb reprocessed the PCR reads with MiXCR, giving one entry per CDR3 protein. The sample has fewer than 350,000 distinct CDR3 sequences, 11% seen once. Germline-derived CDR1 and CDR2 are MNHEY and SMNVEV (reference sequence). With V trimmed by 4 bases and J by 4 bases, 6 bases remained unmatched. The CDR3 sequence is 15 residues long.

This TCR was recovered from a male patient aged 2 to 9 who had a stem cell transplant for chronic granulomatous disease, so the T cells may come from the graft donor. The input for sequencing was peripheral blood, taken 180 days after TCRalphabeta/CD19-depleted stem cell transplant. The V and J genes are TRBV27 and TRBJ1-5; TRBD1 matches at 8 bases. The CDR3 is CASSSGQGTNQPQHF. The CDR3 region has the DNA TGTGCCAGCAGTTCCGGACAGGGAACTAATCAGCCCCAGCATTTT.